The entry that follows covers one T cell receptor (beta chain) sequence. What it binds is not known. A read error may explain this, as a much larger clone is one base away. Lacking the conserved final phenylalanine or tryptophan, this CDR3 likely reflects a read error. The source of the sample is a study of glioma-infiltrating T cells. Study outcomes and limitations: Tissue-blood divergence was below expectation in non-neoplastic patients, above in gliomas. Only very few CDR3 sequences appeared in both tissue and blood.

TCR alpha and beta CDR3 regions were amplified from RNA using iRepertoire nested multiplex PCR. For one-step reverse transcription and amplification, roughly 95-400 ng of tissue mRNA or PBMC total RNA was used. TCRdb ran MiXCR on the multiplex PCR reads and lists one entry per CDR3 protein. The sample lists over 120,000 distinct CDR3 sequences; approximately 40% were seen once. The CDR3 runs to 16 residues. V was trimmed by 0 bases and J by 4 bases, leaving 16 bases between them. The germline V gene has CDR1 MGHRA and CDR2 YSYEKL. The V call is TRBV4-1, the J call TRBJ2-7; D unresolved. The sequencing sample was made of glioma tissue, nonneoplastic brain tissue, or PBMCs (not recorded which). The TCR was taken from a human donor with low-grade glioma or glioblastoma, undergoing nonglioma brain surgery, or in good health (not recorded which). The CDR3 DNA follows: TGCGCCAGCAGCCAAGATTTAGGACGAGGATTGTACGAGCAGTACCTC. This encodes CASSQDLGRGLYEQYL.